A selection of T cell receptor beta chains follows, all from one sample in a study of graft-versus-host responses after intestinal transplantation. Measured with immunoSEQ multiplex PCR; TCRdb has only the in-frame clones, and not every one. Altogether 33,000 or so clones are present, around 94% being singletons, with the ten largest covering 0.75% to 0.9%. The sample in question was PBMCs, obtained 16 days after intestinal transplant. The receptors derive from a human patient who received an intestinal transplant, so some T cells may come from the graft donor. CDR3s include the opening cysteine and the closing phenylalanine or tryptophan. Each record gives: D gene, clone size, J gene, V gene, CDR3 protein, CDR3 DNA. The D gene is left open where the match is weak. Only part of the rows carry a size: once, few, many, or a class if the clone is expanded.

TRBD1	.	TRBJ1-4	TRBV30	CAWSVKPTGTNEKLFF	TGTGCCTGGAGTGTAAAGCCGACAGGGACTAATGAAAAACTGTTTTTT
.	.	TRBJ1-5	TRBV6-1	CASRRQGNQPQHF	TGTGCCAGCAGACGACAGGGCAATCAGCCCCAGCATTTT
TRBD2	.	TRBJ2-7	TRBV28	CASSRGGLIYEQYF	TGTGCCAGCAGTCGGGGGGGACTGATATACGAGCAGTACTTC
TRBD1	.	TRBJ2-7	TRBV9	CASSVGQGDYEQYF	TGTGCCAGCAGCGTAGGGCAGGGGGATTACGAGCAGTACTTC
.	.	TRBJ2-7	TRBV21-1	CASSNGQESYEQYF	TGTGCCAGCAGCAACGGACAGGAGTCCTACGAGCAGTACTTC
TRBD1	.	TRBJ2-7	TRBV11-1	CASSFRQGSSYEQYF	TGTGCCAGCAGCTTTCGACAGGGAAGCTCCTACGAGCAGTACTTC
.	.	TRBJ2-2	TRBV27	CASSLNKLGTGELFF	TGTGCCAGCAGTTTAAATAAACTCGGCACCGGGGAGCTGTTTTTT
TRBD1	.	TRBJ2-1	TRBV11-2	CASSLTGLNEQFF	TGTGCCAGCAGCTTGACAGGGTTAAATGAGCAGTTCTTC
.	.	TRBJ2-2	TRBV27	CASSVGSTGELFF	TGTGCCAGCAGCGTTGGAAGCACCGGGGAGCTGTTTTTT
.	once	TRBJ2-7	TRBV6-5	CASSYSVESSYEQYF	TGTGCCAGCAGTTACTCGGTAGAGAGCTCCTACGAGCAGTACTTC
.	.	TRBJ1-4	TRBV23-1	CASSRAGAGALEGEKLFF	TGCGCCAGCAGTCGTGCCGGGGCCGGGGCCCTCGAGGGTGAAAAACTGTTTTTT
.	.	TRBJ2-1	TRBV5-6	CASSFPSGGYNEQFF	TGTGCCAGCAGCTTCCCGTCCGGGGGTTACAATGAGCAGTTCTTC
.	.	TRBJ2-7	TRBV27	CASSLGTGSYEQYF	TGTGCCAGCAGTTTAGGGACGGGCTCCTACGAGCAGTACTTC
TRBD1	few	TRBJ2-3	TRBV9	CASSDRGQVTDTQYF	TGTGCCAGCAGCGATCGGGGACAGGTCACAGATACGCAGTATTTT
.	.	TRBJ1-5	TRBV21-1	CASSKDPNQPQHF	TGTGCCAGCAGCAAAGACCCCAATCAGCCCCAGCATTTT
TRBD2	.	TRBJ2-3	TRBV5-1	CASSPPPRGGQTDTQYF	TGCGCCAGCAGCCCTCCCCCTAGGGGAGGGCAAACAGATACGCAGTATTTT
.	.	TRBJ2-1	TRBV2	CASSVDADSQFF	TGTGCCAGCAGTGTAGATGCGGACTCTCAGTTCTTC
.	.	TRBJ1-2	TRBV6-1	CASRDSSYYGYTF	TGTGCCAGCAGGGACAGCTCCTACTATGGCTACACCTTC
.	.	TRBJ1-5	TRBV4-1	CASSQSSGEGNQPQHF	TGCGCCAGCAGCCAATCATCAGGGGAAGGCAATCAGCCCCAGCATTTT
.	.	TRBJ2-7	TRBV13	CASSLQASYEQYF	TGTGCCAGCAGCTTACAGGCCTCCTACGAGCAGTACTTC
.	.	TRBJ1-5	TRBV21-1	CASSGQGASNQPQHF	TGTGCCAGCAGCGGACAGGGGGCGAGCAATCAGCCCCAGCATTTT
.	.	TRBJ2-1	TRBV9	CASSDHHVSGSAYNEQFF	TGTGCCAGCAGCGACCACCATGTGTCGGGGTCGGCCTACAATGAGCAGTTCTTC
.	.	TRBJ1-5	TRBV28	CASSPQIGNQPQHF	TGTGCCAGCAGTCCCCAAATAGGCAATCAGCCCCAGCATTTT
.	.	TRBJ1-1	TRBV5-1	CASSLAGNTEAFF	TGCGCCAGCAGCTTGGCGGGGAACACTGAAGCTTTCTTT
.	.	TRBJ2-5	TRBV7-3	CASSLGLRGTQYF	TGTGCCAGCAGCTTAGGGCTCCGGGGGACCCAGTACTTC
.	.	TRBJ2-1	TRBV4-1	CASSQEWGAFYNEQFF	TGCGCCAGCAGCCAAGAATGGGGGGCCTTCTACAATGAGCAGTTCTTC
TRBD1	.	TRBJ1-1	TRBV7-9	CASSFGTGWTEAFF	TGTGCCAGCAGCTTCGGGACAGGGTGGACTGAAGCTTTCTTT
.	.	TRBJ2-7	TRBV7-9	CASSLEHEQYF	TGTGCCAGCAGCTTAGAACACGAGCAGTACTTC
TRBD2	once	TRBJ2-1	TRBV4-2	CASSQDLSGSFNEQFF	TGTGCCAGCAGCCAAGATCTTAGCGGGAGTTTTAATGAGCAGTTCTTC
.	few	TRBJ1-1	TRBV14	CASSQALMNTEAFF	TGTGCCAGCAGCCAAGCGTTAATGAACACTGAAGCTTTCTTT
.	.	TRBJ1-2	TRBV15	CATSSGGGQTRWGYTF	TGTGCCACCAGCAGTGGTGGAGGACAGACAAGATGGGGCTACACCTTC
.	.	TRBJ2-2	TRBV2	CASSGPGALSTGELFF	TGTGCCAGCAGCGGCCCGGGCGCCTTATCCACCGGGGAGCTGTTTTTT
.	.	TRBJ2-1	TRBV11-2	CASSLLRAPWPYNEQFF	TGTGCCAGCAGTCTCCTCCGGGCCCCTTGGCCCTACAATGAGCAGTTCTTC
.	.	TRBJ1-5	TRBV6-1	CASSERGFSNQPQHF	TGTGCCAGCAGCGAGCGGGGTTTCAGCAATCAGCCCCAGCATTTT
.	.	TRBJ2-7	TRBV4-1	CASSQQGGYEQYF	TGCGCCAGCAGCCAACAGGGGGGCTACGAGCAGTACTTC
.	.	TRBJ1-6	TRBV19	CASSIVGGNSPLHF	TGTGCCAGTAGTATAGTGGGGGGTAATTCACCCCTCCACTTT
TRBD2	.	TRBJ2-7	TRBV9	CASSPKGLAGGIGLYEQYF	TGTGCCAGCAGCCCGAAGGGACTAGCGGGAGGCATAGGGCTCTACGAGCAGTACTTC
TRBD1	.	TRBJ2-1	TRBV7-8	CASSEGQGTYNEQFF	TGTGCCAGCAGCGAGGGACAGGGTACCTACAATGAGCAGTTCTTC
.	.	TRBJ2-1	TRBV9	CASTASSYNEQFF	TGTGCCAGCACGGCTAGCTCCTACAATGAGCAGTTCTTC
.	.	TRBJ2-7	TRBV7-9	CASSLALTYEQYF	TGTGCCAGCAGCTTAGCGTTAACCTACGAGCAGTACTTC
.	once	TRBJ1-2	TRBV19	CASSIDGHRKF	TGTGCCAGTAGTATAGATGGACACCGAAAGTTC
.	.	TRBJ2-7	TRBV10-3	CAMSWVYYEQYF	TGTGCCATGTCCTGGGTATACTACGAGCAGTACTTC
.	.	TRBJ2-2	TRBV7-3	CARRQVTGELFF	TGTGCCAGACGACAGGTGACCGGGGAGCTGTTTTTT
.	.	TRBJ1-2	TRBV6-5	CASSYSDISGYTF	TGTGCCAGCAGTTATTCGGACATTTCTGGCTACACCTTC
.	.	TRBJ1-6	TRBV19	CASSWGQGNSPLHF	TGTGCCAGTAGTTGGGGTCAGGGAAATTCACCCCTCCACTTT
.	.	TRBJ2-1	TRBV27	CASSLRADPYNEQFF	TGTGCCAGCAGTTTAAGGGCGGATCCCTACAATGAGCAGTTCTTC
.	.	TRBJ2-3	TRBV9	CASSSPVGEGGVDTQYF	TGTGCCAGCAGCTCCCCAGTCGGGGAGGGGGGGGTAGATACGCAGTATTTT
TRBD1	.	TRBJ2-7	TRBV28	CASSANRGSSYEQYF	TGTGCCAGCAGTGCCAACAGGGGGAGCTCCTACGAGCAGTACTTC
TRBD2	.	TRBJ2-3	TRBV7-8	CASSLAVPTSSTDTQYF	TGTGCCAGCAGCTTAGCGGTCCCGACTAGCAGCACAGATACGCAGTATTTT
TRBD1	.	TRBJ1-2	TRBV29-1	CSVEGQGNYGYTF	TGCAGCGTCGAGGGACAGGGGAACTATGGCTACACCTTC
TRBD1	.	TRBJ1-1	TRBV19	CASSGQENTEAFF	TGTGCCAGTAGTGGACAGGAGAACACTGAAGCTTTCTTT
TRBD1	.	TRBJ1-4	TRBV28	CASSPTWTGGYEKLFF	TGTGCCAGCAGTCCAACCTGGACAGGGGGATACGAAAAACTGTTTTTT
TRBD1	.	TRBJ1-2	TRBV5-1	CASSPKTGGTYGYTF	TGCGCCAGCAGCCCGAAGACAGGGGGGACCTATGGCTACACCTTC